Each of the 5 T cell receptor beta chains below was sequenced from the same sample in a study of blood T cell repertoires in COVID-19. Sequenced by immunoSEQ multiplex PCR; TCRdb stores in-frame clones only, minus some. The sample yields more than 150,000 clones, 70% to 85% seen once. Material for sequencing was peripheral blood. The receptor set was obtained from a woman in her forties or fifties with acute or convalescent COVID-19.

The chain has TRBV18 and TRBJ2-7; a possible D gene is TRBD2 (6 bases). V was shortened by 4 bases and J by 7 bases, with 17 bases between the two germline ends. CDR1 is KGHSH and CDR2 is LQKENI in the germline V gene. The CDR3 is made up of 14 amino acids. Written as DNA, the CDR3 is TGTGCCAGCTCACAGATAGCGACCGCGGGGGAGCAGTACTTC. The encoded protein is CASSQIATAGEQYF. Drawing the rest from reference TRBV18 and TRBJ2-7, the complete variable domain is NAGVMQNPRHLVRRRGQEARLRCSPMKGHSHVYWYRQLPEEGLKFMVYLQKENIIDESGMPKERFSAEFPKEGPSILRIQQVVRGDSAAYFCASSQIATAGEQYFGPGTRLTVT.

V and J are TRBV6-5 and TRBJ2-7; D is possibly TRBD2 (6 bases). The germline V and J ends were trimmed by 6 bases and 3 bases, with 18 bases remaining between them. The CDR3 has 15 residues. Germline V gene lookup returns CDR1 MNHEY and CDR2 SVGAGI. CDR3 sequence reads: CASRPLPREIYEQYF. The CDR3, as DNA: TGTGCCAGCAGACCTCTTCCACGGGAGATCTACGAGCAGTACTTC.

This rearrangement joins TRBV6-1 to TRBJ2-5; tentative D call: TRBD1 (5 bases). V lost 3 bases and J 7 bases, leaving 18 bases between the germline ends. The CDR3 length is 15 residues. Looked up from germline, CDR1 is MNHNS and CDR2 is SASEGT. The CDR3 region has the DNA TGTGCCAGCAGTGATCAGCCAGGGTGGTTCGGGACCCAGTACTTC. This encodes CASSDQPGWFGTQYF.

The V gene is TRBV3-1 (or the pseudogene TRBV3-2), the J gene TRBJ1-2; D is unresolved. Germline CDR1 LGHDT, CDR2 YNNKEL (reference sequence). The CDR3 consists of 12 residues. Trimming left V 0 bases short and J 7 bases short, with 6 bases between. CDR3 sequence reads: CASSQDTSGYTF. CDR3 nucleotides: TGTGCCAGCAGCCAAGATACATCTGGCTACACCTTC.

This clone showed up just once. The CDR3 region is CASSRRDSENSPLHF. CDR3 sequence (DNA): TGTGCCAGCTCACGCCGGGACAGCGAGAATTCACCCCTCCACTTT. V is TRBV18 and J is TRBJ1-6, with 7 bases that match TRBD1. V trimming: 4 bases; J trimming: 7 bases; junction bases outside the gene matches: 7. In germline, CDR1 is KGHSH, CDR2 LQKENI. CDR3 length: 15 amino acids.